This entry lists 8 T cell receptor beta chains sequenced from one sample in a study of blood T cell repertoires in COVID-19. The repertoire was sequenced with immunoSEQ multiplex PCR; TCRdb's copy has only in-frame clones and lacks some. The profile shows 160,000 or so clones, around three quarters of them singletons. The sequenced sample consisted of peripheral blood. The receptors here all came from a man in his 70s with active or convalescent COVID-19.

This clone appeared a single time. The chain joins TRBV18 to TRBJ1-3, with D hard to call. V was trimmed by 2 bases and J by 0 bases, leaving 17 bases between them. Germline V lookup: CDR1 KGHSH, CDR2 LQKENI. CDR3 size: 18 residues. The CDR3 DNA follows: TGTGCCAGCTCACCAGAGTTTTCGGCGGATATCTCTGGAAACACCATATATTTT. Its protein product is CASSPEFSADISGNTIYF.

This rearrangement joins TRBV11-2 to TRBJ2-6; D ambiguous. The germline V and J ends were trimmed by 0 bases and 2 bases, with 5 bases remaining between them. This CDR3 comprises 15 residues. The germline gives CDR1 SGHAT, CDR2 FQNNGV. In DNA form, the CDR3 reads TGTGCCAGCAGCTTAGATAGAGCTGGGGCCAACGTCCTGACTTTC. Amino acids: CASSLDRAGANVLTF.

The J gene is TRBJ1-6, the V gene TRBV7-2; possibly TRBD1 for D (5 bases). Germline lookup yields CDR1 SGHTA and CDR2 FQGNSA. Trimming removed 4 bases from V and 9 bases from J, with 22 bases in between. The CDR3 length is 17 residues. Written as DNA, the CDR3 is TGTGCCAGCAGCTATATATTACAGGAGGGGAAGGGTTCACCCCTCCACTTT. Its translation: CASSYILQEGKGSPLHF.

The J gene is TRBJ2-3, the V gene TRBV19; 10 bases are shared with TRBD1. Unmatched junction bases numbered 14, after V lost 2 bases and J lost 3 bases. The CDR3 spans 19 residues. The germline V gene has CDR1 LNHDA and CDR2 SQIVND (reference sequence). CDR3 in amino acids: CASSITRGRGQGMTDTQYF. DNA for the CDR3: TGTGCCAGTAGTATAACGCGTGGTCGGGGACAGGGGATGACAGATACGCAGTATTTT.

The chain combines TRBV12-5 with TRBJ2-1; TRBD2 matches at 7 bases. Germline CDR1 reads LGHNT; CDR2 reads FRNRAP. With 7 bases clipped from V and 6 bases from J, the junction kept 15 bases outside the gene matches. There are 16 residues in the CDR3. The CDR3 region is CASAPTWTTSLNEQFF. CDR3 coding DNA: TGTGCTAGTGCCCCGACCTGGACGACTAGCCTCAATGAGCAGTTCTTC.

The rearrangement joins TRBV14 to TRBJ2-1; D is possibly TRBD1 (5 bases). Between the trimmed V and J ends, which lost 0 bases and 15 bases, there was a span of 18 bases. Germline V gene lookup returns CDR1 SGHDN and CDR2 FVKESK. There are 14 residues in the CDR3. CDR3 region: CASSQDLSSRAAFF. Written as DNA, the CDR3 is TGTGCCAGCAGCCAAGATCTGTCCAGCAGGGCGGCGTTCTTC.

The rearrangement uses TRBV18 and TRBJ2-5; D is ambiguous. Germline V gives CDR1 KGHSH, CDR2 LQKENI. Trimming took 3 bases from V and 2 from J, leaving 7 bases between them. This CDR3 comprises 13 residues. Here the CDR3 reads CASSPTRQETQYF. The CDR3 DNA is TGTGCCAGCTCACCCACCCGGCAAGAGACCCAGTACTTC. Variable domain in full (rest from reference TRBV18 and TRBJ2-5): NAGVMQNPRHLVRRRGQEARLRCSPMKGHSHVYWYRQLPEEGLKFMVYLQKENIIDESGMPKERFSAEFPKEGPSILRIQQVVRGDSAAYFCASSPTRQETQYFGPGTRLLVL.

J is TRBJ2-3 and V is TRBV24-1; no clear D gene. The CDR3 is 14 residues long. Germline V gene lookup returns CDR1 KGHDR and CDR2 SFDVKD. The V gene lost 6 bases and the J gene lost 1 base, with 10 bases spanning the gap. CDR3 sequence reads: CATSLGQGTDTQYF. CDR3 sequence (DNA): TGTGCCACCAGTTTAGGTCAGGGCACAGATACGCAGTATTTT.